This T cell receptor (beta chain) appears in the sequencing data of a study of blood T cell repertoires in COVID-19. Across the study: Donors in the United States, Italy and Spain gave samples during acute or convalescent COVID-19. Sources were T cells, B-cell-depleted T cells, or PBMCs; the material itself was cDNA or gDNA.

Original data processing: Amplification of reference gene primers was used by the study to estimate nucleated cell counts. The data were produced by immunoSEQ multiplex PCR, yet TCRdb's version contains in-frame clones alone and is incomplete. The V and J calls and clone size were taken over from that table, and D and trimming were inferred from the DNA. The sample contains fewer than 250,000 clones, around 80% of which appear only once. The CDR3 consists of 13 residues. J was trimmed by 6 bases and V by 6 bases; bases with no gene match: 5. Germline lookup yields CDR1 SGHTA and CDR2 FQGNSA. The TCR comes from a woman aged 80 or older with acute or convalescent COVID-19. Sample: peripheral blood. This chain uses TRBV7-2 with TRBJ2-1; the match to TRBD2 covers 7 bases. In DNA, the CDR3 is TGTGCCAGCAGTTTGAGCGGGACCAATGAGCAGTTCTTC. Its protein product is CASSLSGTNEQFF.